Following are 29 T cell receptor beta chains from one sample sequenced in a study of regulatory T cells in long-lasting Graves disease. Sequencing libraries for TCR beta were prepared with iRepertoire HTBI primers and Arm-PCR of CDR3 regions. A single record per CDR3 protein comes from TCRdb applying MiXCR to the multiplex PCR reads. The sample shows 350,000 to 500,000 distinct CDR3 sequences, less than 20% of them seen only once. Stated time point: newly diagnosed GD, antithyroid drugs for less than 3 months. From RNA extracted from PBMCs, the TCR library was made. The sample was also reused in another study, on T cells in Graves' hyperthyroidism and ophthalmopathy.

Source: peripheral blood mononuclear cells (PBMCs), taken at new diagnosis, from a patient treated with antithyroid drugs. Receptor source: a woman in her 30s with Graves disease.

This clonotype came up many times. The chain couples TRBV7-2 to TRBJ2-6; D uncertain. From germline, CDR1 is SGHTA and CDR2 FQGNSA. V lost 5 bases to trimming and J lost 0 bases, with 8 bases between them. The CDR3 has 15 residues. This chain's CDR3 is CASSPYGSGANVLTF. The CDR3 coding sequence is TGTGCCAGCAGCCCGTACGGCTCTGGGGCCAACGTCCTGACTTTC.

The J gene is TRBJ2-6, the V gene TRBV11-2, with 7 nucleotides matching TRBD1. J lost 0 bases, V lost 4 bases, and 6 bases had no gene match. The CDR3 extends over 17 amino acids. CDR1 SGHAT and CDR2 FQNNGV come from the germline V gene. CDR3 sequence: CASSWDRLYSGANVLTF. DNA of the CDR3: TGTGCCAGCAGCTGGGACAGACTATACTCTGGGGCCAACGTCCTGACTTTC.

This clonotype showed up many times. The V gene is TRBV3-1, the J gene TRBJ2-7; D is uncertain. The germline CDR1 and CDR2 sequences are LGHDT and YNNKEL (reference sequence). V lost 6 bases and J lost 5, with 8 bases in between. The CDR3 extends over 11 amino acids. The CDR3 region is CASSHSNEQYF. The DNA for the CDR3 is TGTGCCAGCAGTCATAGTAACGAGCAGTACTTC.

In this sample, this clonotype turned up many times. V usage is TRBV6-1 and J usage is TRBJ2-5, with 7 bases fitting TRBD2. CDR3 size: 14 residues. In germline, CDR1 is MNHNS, CDR2 SASEGT. The V segment lost 5 bases and the J segment 4 bases; nucleotides outside the gene matches: 7. The DNA of the CDR3 is TGTGCCAGCAGTAGCGGGAAACACGGAGAGACCCAGTACTTC. Residues: CASSSGKHGETQYF.

This rearrangement joins TRBV12-3 or TRBV12-4 to TRBJ2-2; the D gene is possibly TRBD2 (5 bases). The CDR3 is 14 amino acids. V lost 6 bases and J 6 bases, leaving 14 bases between the germline ends. The chain's CDR3 is CASSPHPRAGELFF. CDR3 nucleotide sequence: TGTGCCAGCAGCCCCCACCCGCGGGCCGGGGAGCTGTTTTTT.

This clonotype was recorded at least ten times. This chain uses TRBV28 with TRBJ1-5; D remains unclear. The V end was cut by 7 bases, the J end by 6 bases, with 10 bases between. Germline assignment: CDR1 MDHEN and CDR2 SYDVKM. CDR3 length: 12 amino acids. CDR3 DNA sequence: TGTGCCAGCAAGCGGTTGCGTCAGCCCCAGCATTTT. Translating it yields CASKRLRQPQHF.

This clonotype was seen at least ten times. The chain couples TRBV5-1 to TRBJ2-1; 7 bases match TRBD1. J lost 5 bases, V lost 7 bases, and 9 bases had no gene match. This CDR3 has 14 amino acids. The germline CDR1 and CDR2 sequences are SGHRS and YFSETQ. CDR3 loop: CASAPDRTNNEQFF. Here the CDR3 DNA reads TGCGCCAGCGCTCCGGACAGGACCAACAATGAGCAGTTCTTC.

This clonotype was picked up many times. The V and J genes are TRBV28 and TRBJ1-3; D possibly corresponds to TRBD1 (5 bases). Germline values: CDR1 MDHEN, CDR2 SYDVKM. The CDR3 loop spans 14 amino acids. Trimming shortened V by 2 bases and J by 4 bases, and 9 bases separated the two germline ends. The CDR3, as DNA: TGTGCCAGCAGTTTACGACAGCCCGGAAACACCATATATTTT. Translated: CASSLRQPGNTIYF.

Notes on this clonotype: It is likely a read error: a sequence one base away is far more abundant. V and J are TRBV5-6 and TRBJ2-7; D not certain. Germline V CDR1 and CDR2: SGHDT, YYEEEE. The CDR3 is 11 amino acids. CDR3 nucleotides: TGTGCCAGCAGCTTCTCCCACGAGCAGTACTTC. Translation gives CASSFSHEQYF.

This clonotype was recorded many times. This chain links TRBV30 with TRBJ1-1; D not resolved. Trimming left V 1 base short and J 6 bases short, with 12 bases between. This CDR3 region has 13 residues. CDR1 is GTSNPN, CDR2 SVGIG, per germline (reference sequence). The CDR3 region has the DNA TGTGCCTGGAGTGGTAACCGGAGGCCTGAAGCTTTCTTT. This gives the protein CAWSGNRRPEAFF. Combining the CDR3 with reference TRBV30 and TRBJ1-1 gives the whole variable domain SQTIHQWPATLVQPVGSPLSLECTVEGTSNPNLYWYRQAAGRGLQLLFYSVGIGQISSEVPQNLSASRPQDRQFILSSKKLLLSDSGFYLCAWSGNRRPEAFFGQGTRLTVV.

This clonotype has a count of ten or more. CDR3 sequence: CAIRAGTGHYNEQFF. The CDR3 nucleotides are TGTGCCATCAGGGCCGGGACAGGGCACTACAATGAGCAGTTCTTC. The genes are TRBV10-3 and TRBJ2-1; 9 nucleotides agree with TRBD1. Germline V gene sequence: CDR1 ENHRY, CDR2 SYGVKD. The length of the CDR3 is 15 residues. V lost 6 bases to trimming and J lost 3 bases; unmatched junction nucleotides: 6.

V and J are TRBV6-2 or TRBV6-3 and TRBJ1-2; D gene unclear. The CDR3 runs 12 residues. Germline V lookup: CDR1 MNHEY, CDR2 SVGEGT. The V end lost 1 base, the J end lost 6 bases, and 6 bases lay between the germline ends. In DNA form, the CDR3 reads TGTGCCAGCAGTTACTTTCGGAATGGCTACACCTTC. Encoded protein: CASSYFRNGYTF.

Many counts were recorded for this clonotype. This chain connects TRBV29-1 to TRBJ1-2; the D gene is possibly TRBD1 (5 bases). The CDR3 is 14 amino acids. From germline, CDR1 is SQVTM and CDR2 ANQGSEA. Trimming took 5 bases from V and 2 from J, leaving 15 bases between them. The CDR3 nucleotides are TGCAGCGTTATAAGTAAAGACAGAAACTATGGCTACACCTTC. Its translation is CSVISKDRNYGYTF.

This clonotype has ten or more counts. This sequence joins TRBV29-1 and TRBJ1-1; no clear D gene. V was clipped by 8 bases and J by 0 bases, with 13 bases between them. The CDR3 is 13 residues long. The germline V gene has CDR1 SQVTM and CDR2 ANQGSEA. As DNA, the CDR3 is TGCAGCCTTAGTGGGGATCTGAACACTGAAGCTTTCTTT. Protein sequence: CSLSGDLNTEAFF.

This clonotype was detected only a few times. J is TRBJ1-5 and V is TRBV25-1, with D uncertain. V was trimmed by 3 bases and J by 5 bases, leaving 11 bases between them. The CDR3 is 14 amino acids. Looked up from germline, CDR1 is MGHDK and CDR2 is SYGVNS. CDR3 sequence (DNA): TGTGCCAGCAGTGACTCCAATTACTATCAGCCCCAGCATTTT. Its protein product is CASSDSNYYQPQHF.

This clonotype showed up many times. The chain recombines TRBV12-3 or TRBV12-4 with TRBJ2-5; D not certain. Deletions cut 4 bases from V and 0 bases from J, with 6 bases between. The CDR3 has 13 amino acids. The CDR3 spells CASSSSDQETQYF. CDR3 DNA: TGTGCCAGCAGTTCATCGGACCAAGAGACCCAGTACTTC.

This clonotype showed up many times. The genes are TRBV7-2 and TRBJ1-2; 9 positions match TRBD1. Germline CDR1 is SGHTA and CDR2 is FQGNSA. CDR3 length equals 16 residues. The ends lost 4 bases at V and 4 bases at J; junction bases unmatched: 10. CDR3 sequence (DNA): TGTGCCAGCAGCTCAAAGGGGGACAGGGTACTCTATGGCTACACCTTC. It yields the protein CASSSKGDRVLYGYTF.

This clonotype was recorded at least ten times. In DNA, the CDR3 is TGTGCCAGCAGCGATCCGCCGGGACTTTGGTTCTTC. It yields the protein CASSDPPGLWFF. The rearrangement links TRBV3-1 to TRBJ2-1; TRBD2 is a possible D gene (6 bases). V was trimmed by 5 bases and J by 15 bases, leaving 17 bases between them. This CDR3 contains 12 residues. Germline V lookup: CDR1 LGHDT, CDR2 YNNKEL (reference sequence).

In its sample, this clonotype was seen many times. V usage is TRBV28 and J usage is TRBJ2-7; D is perhaps TRBD1 (6 bases). The CDR3 length is 14 residues. Germline V gene lookup returns CDR1 MDHEN and CDR2 SYDVKM. Trimming took 2 bases from V and 5 from J, leaving 13 bases between them. CDR3 region: CASSLGGRADEQYF. The CDR3 nucleotides are TGTGCCAGCAGTTTAGGGGGCAGGGCAGACGAGCAGTACTTC.

This clonotype showed up many times. The chain is built from TRBV2 and TRBJ1-5; D might be TRBD1 (5 bases). Germline CDR1 SNHLY, CDR2 FYNNEI. The CDR3 has 15 residues. V was clipped by 6 bases and J by 0 bases, with 12 bases between them. The CDR3 region has the DNA TGTGCCAGCAGCGGAAGACAGAATAGCAATCAGCCCCAGCATTTT. Protein sequence: CASSGRQNSNQPQHF.

In this sample, this clonotype turned up a few times. The V call is TRBV29-1, the J call TRBJ2-2; the match to TRBD2 covers 7 bases. This CDR3 is 13 amino acids long. Germline CDR1 is SQVTM and CDR2 is ANQGSEA. J was trimmed by 0 bases and V by 6 bases; bases with no gene match: 1. CDR3 region: CSVTSANTGELFF. The CDR3 DNA sequence: TGCAGCGTCACTAGCGCGAACACCGGGGAGCTGTTTTTT.

This clonotype was observed many times. The V and J genes are TRBV28 and TRBJ2-7; no firm D call. Looked up from germline, CDR1 is MDHEN and CDR2 is SYDVKM. The CDR3 length is 14 residues. Trimming removed 3 bases at V and 2 bases at J, with 11 bases between. The CDR3, as DNA: TGTGCCAGCAGTTTGAGGTCTCCAACCTACGAGCAGTACTTC. Its protein is CASSLRSPTYEQYF.

The table lists this clonotype with many counts. This chain links TRBV15 with TRBJ2-7; 7 nucleotides align to TRBD2. The CDR3 has 16 amino acids. Per germline, CDR1 LNHNV and CDR2 YYDKDF (reference sequence). Trimming took 0 bases from V and 2 from J; bases not matched to a gene: 7. The CDR3 spells CATSRERGGSPYEQYF. In DNA form, the CDR3 reads TGTGCCACCAGCAGAGAACGCGGGGGTTCTCCCTACGAGCAGTACTTC. The full variable domain, rest sourced from reference TRBV15 and TRBJ2-7, is DAMVIQNPRYQVTQFGKPVTLSCSQTLNHNVMYWYQQKSSQAPKLLFHYYDKDFNNEADTPDNFQSRRPNTSFCFLDIRSPGLGDTAMYLCATSRERGGSPYEQYFGPGTRLTVT.

This clonotype has ten or more counts. This sequence joins TRBV29-1 and TRBJ2-7; D unclear. V dropped 7 bases and J dropped 5 bases, with 12 bases sitting between them. Looked up from germline, CDR1 is SQVTM and CDR2 is ANQGSEA. The CDR3 consists of 11 residues. CDR3 sequence: CSAYKQHEQYF. The CDR3 nucleotides are TGCAGCGCATATAAACAGCACGAGCAGTACTTC.

This clonotype appeared many times. The chain employs TRBV2 and TRBJ1-1; 11 bases fit TRBD1. With V trimmed by 6 bases and J by 1 base, 10 bases remained unmatched. This CDR3 has 17 residues. Germline CDR1 reads SNHLY; CDR2 reads FYNNEI. CDR3 amino acids: CASSSQGQGATNTEAFF. The CDR3 nucleotides are TGTGCCAGCAGCTCGCAAGGACAGGGGGCCACGAACACTGAAGCTTTCTTT.

This clonotype was found many times. The rearrangement uses TRBV27 and TRBJ1-2; D may be TRBD1 (6 bases). The CDR3 spans 16 residues. V lost 2 bases and J 0 bases, leaving 13 bases between the germline ends. Germline V gene lookup returns CDR1 MNHEY and CDR2 SMNVEV (reference sequence). CDR3 DNA: TGTGCCAGCAGTTTAGGACAGCCAGTCTCTAACTATGGCTACACCTTC. The encoded protein is CASSLGQPVSNYGYTF.

As to this clonotype: One end of the junction does not line up with germline, which may come from a read error. CDR3 in amino acids: CASCRTSGYTGEPFF. Written as DNA, the CDR3 is TGTGCCAGTTGTCGGACTAGCGGTTACACCGGGGAGCCGTTTTTT. The rearrangement links TRBV6-2 or TRBV6-3 to TRBJ2-2, with TRBD2 matching 10 bases. CDR1 and CDR2 (germline): MNHEY, SVGEGT. The CDR3 consists of 15 residues.

The chain links TRBV7-3 to TRBJ2-5; D gene unclear. Germline lookup yields CDR1 SGHTA and CDR2 FQGTGA. This CDR3 has 13 residues. V lost 4 bases, J lost 2 bases, and 8 bases lay in between. The chain's CDR3 is CASSSTRQETQYF. The CDR3 bases are TGTGCCAGCAGCTCGACGAGACAAGAGACCCAGTACTTC.

This clonotype turned up a few times. The CDR3 region has the DNA TGTGCCAGCAGCTTAAGACAGGGGGCGTCCGACAATGAGCAGTTCTTC. Its translation is CASSLRQGASDNEQFF. J is TRBJ2-1 and V is TRBV7-8; 10 positions agree with TRBD1. The CDR3 totals 16 residues. Looked up from germline, CDR1 is SGHVS and CDR2 is FQNEAQ. The junction had 6 bases not matched to a gene; V was cut back by 2 bases and J by 5 bases.